The 5 T cell receptor beta chains below come from one sample, sequenced in a study of CD8 T cells in ankylosing spondylitis. TCRdb processed the 5' RACE reads anew with MiXCR; each CDR3 protein has one entry. The sample has about 250,000 distinct CDR3 sequences, roughly a quarter seen once; the top ten hold less than 0.75%. The sequenced sample consisted of blood, either unsorted or a sorted T cell fraction (not recorded which). The receptors derive from a male donor with ankylosing spondylitis or in good health (not recorded which).

The sample holds a few counts of this clonotype. The rearrangement joins TRBV12-3 or TRBV12-4 to TRBJ2-5; 11 bases agree with TRBD2. V lost 8 bases to trimming and J lost 5 bases; unmatched junction nucleotides: 7. This CDR3 region has 14 residues. The CDR3, as DNA: TGTGCCAGCCGAACTAGCGGGGGTGGGGAGACCCAGTACTTC. Translated: CASRTSGGGETQYF.

The chain joins TRBV19 to TRBJ2-3; D is uncertain. Germline V CDR1 and CDR2: LNHDA, SQIVND (reference sequence). CDR3 size: 12 residues. V was cut by 7 bases and J by 6 bases, with 11 bases left in between. The CDR3 DNA reads TGTGCCAGTAAGGCCTCTGGCGATACGCAGTATTTT. It codes for CASKASGDTQYF.

The V call is TRBV27, the J call TRBJ2-1; TRBD2 matches at 11 bases. From germline, CDR1 is MNHEY and CDR2 SMNVEV (reference sequence). This CDR3 contains 12 residues. The trim removed 4 bases at V and 16 bases at J, leaving 6 bases unmatched. The DNA of the CDR3 is TGTGCCAGCAGTTCCCTAGCGGGGGGAGCATTCTTC. This encodes CASSSLAGGAFF.

This clonotype turned up a few times. The V gene is TRBV13, the J gene TRBJ2-7; a weak D match, TRBD2 (5 bases). V dropped 5 bases and J dropped 3 bases, with 17 bases sitting between them. Germline V gene data show CDR1 as PRHDT and CDR2 as FYEKMQ (reference sequence). CDR3 length: 15 amino acids. The CDR3 sequence is CASSSRGSVNYEQYF. The CDR3 DNA follows: TGTGCCAGCAGCAGCCGGGGATCGGTTAACTACGAGCAGTACTTC.

CDR3 bases: TGTGCCAGCAGAGCCCAGACAGGGGGTGGCTACACCTTC. Translating gives CASRAQTGGGYTF. The chain uses TRBV27 and TRBJ1-2; the match to TRBD1 covers 9 bases. The CDR3 spans 13 residues. In germline, CDR1 is MNHEY, CDR2 SMNVEV (reference sequence). The J segment lost 7 bases and the V segment lost 6 bases, leaving 6 bases of the junction unmatched.